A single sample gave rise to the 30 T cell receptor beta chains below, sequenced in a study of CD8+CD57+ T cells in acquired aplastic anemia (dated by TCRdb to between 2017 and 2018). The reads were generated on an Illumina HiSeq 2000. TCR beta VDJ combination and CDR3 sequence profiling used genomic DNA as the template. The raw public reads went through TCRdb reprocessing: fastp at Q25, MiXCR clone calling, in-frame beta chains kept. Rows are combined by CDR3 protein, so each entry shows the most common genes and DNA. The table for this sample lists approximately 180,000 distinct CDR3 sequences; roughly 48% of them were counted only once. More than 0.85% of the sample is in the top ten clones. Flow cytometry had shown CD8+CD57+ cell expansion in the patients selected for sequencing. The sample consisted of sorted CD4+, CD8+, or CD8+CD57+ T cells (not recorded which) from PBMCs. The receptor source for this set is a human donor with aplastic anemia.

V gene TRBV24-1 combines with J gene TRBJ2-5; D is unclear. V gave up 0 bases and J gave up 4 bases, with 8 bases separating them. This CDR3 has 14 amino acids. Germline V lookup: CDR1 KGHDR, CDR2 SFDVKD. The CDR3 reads CATSDLKVGETQYF. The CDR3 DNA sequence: TGTGCCACCAGTGATTTGAAGGTTGGAGAGACCCAGTACTTC.

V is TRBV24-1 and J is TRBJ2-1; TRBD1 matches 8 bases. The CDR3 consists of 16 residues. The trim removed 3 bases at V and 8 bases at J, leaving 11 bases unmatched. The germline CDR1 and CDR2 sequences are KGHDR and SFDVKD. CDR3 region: CATSDATGGRKDEQFF. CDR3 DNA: TGTGCCACCAGTGATGCCACAGGGGGTAGAAAGGATGAGCAGTTCTTC.

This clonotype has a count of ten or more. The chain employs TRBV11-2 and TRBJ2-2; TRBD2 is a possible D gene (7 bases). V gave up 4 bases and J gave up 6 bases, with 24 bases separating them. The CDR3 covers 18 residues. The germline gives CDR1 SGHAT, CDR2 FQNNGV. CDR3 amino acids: CASSSHPHGGGKSGELFF. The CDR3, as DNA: TGTGCCAGCAGCTCACACCCCCATGGGGGGGGCAAATCCGGGGAGCTGTTTTTT.

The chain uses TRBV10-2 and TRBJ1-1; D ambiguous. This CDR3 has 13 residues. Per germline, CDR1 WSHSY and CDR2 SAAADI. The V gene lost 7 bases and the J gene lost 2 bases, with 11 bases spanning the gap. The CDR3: CASKVGRNTEAFF. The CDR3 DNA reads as TGCGCCAGCAAGGTTGGGAGAAACACTGAAGCTTTCTTT.

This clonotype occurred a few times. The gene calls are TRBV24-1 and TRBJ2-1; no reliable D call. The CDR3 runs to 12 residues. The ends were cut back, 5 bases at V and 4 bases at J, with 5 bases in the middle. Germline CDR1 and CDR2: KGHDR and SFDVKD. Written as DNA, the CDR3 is TGTGCCACCAGTGCTGGGTACAATGAGCAGTTCTTC. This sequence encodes CATSAGYNEQFF.

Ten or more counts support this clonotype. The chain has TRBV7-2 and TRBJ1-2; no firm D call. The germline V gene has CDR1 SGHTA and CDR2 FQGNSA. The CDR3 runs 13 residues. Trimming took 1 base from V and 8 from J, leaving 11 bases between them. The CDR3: CASSLDRTRGYTF. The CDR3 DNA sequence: TGTGCCAGCAGCTTAGATAGGACGAGGGGCTACACCTTC. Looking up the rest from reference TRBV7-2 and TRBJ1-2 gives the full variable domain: GAGVSQSPSNKVTEKGKDVELRCDPISGHTALYWYRQSLGQGLEFLIYFQGNSAPDKSGLPSDRFSAERTGGSVSTLTIQRTQQEDSAVYLCASSLDRTRGYTFGSGTRLTVV.

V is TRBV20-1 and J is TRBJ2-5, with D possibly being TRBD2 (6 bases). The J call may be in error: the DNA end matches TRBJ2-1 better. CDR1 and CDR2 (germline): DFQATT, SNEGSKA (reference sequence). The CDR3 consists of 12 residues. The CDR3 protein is CSAVSGGIWQFF. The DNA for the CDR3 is TGCAGTGCGGTTAGTGGCGGGATCTGGCAGTTCTTC.

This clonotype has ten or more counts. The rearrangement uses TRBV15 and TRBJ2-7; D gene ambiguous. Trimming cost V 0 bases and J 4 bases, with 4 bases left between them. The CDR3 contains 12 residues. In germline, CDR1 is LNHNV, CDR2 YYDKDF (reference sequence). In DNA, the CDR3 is TGTGCCACCAGCAGAGATAGGTACGAGCAGTACTTC. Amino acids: CATSRDRYEQYF.

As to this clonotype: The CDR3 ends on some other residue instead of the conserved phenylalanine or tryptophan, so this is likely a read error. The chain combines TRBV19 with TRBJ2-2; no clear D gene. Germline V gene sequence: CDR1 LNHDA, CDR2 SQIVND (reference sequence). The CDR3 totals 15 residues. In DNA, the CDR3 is TGTGCAAGTAGCCATGGCCAGGTCGACACCGGGGAGCTGTTTTTG. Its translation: CASSHGQVDTGELFL.

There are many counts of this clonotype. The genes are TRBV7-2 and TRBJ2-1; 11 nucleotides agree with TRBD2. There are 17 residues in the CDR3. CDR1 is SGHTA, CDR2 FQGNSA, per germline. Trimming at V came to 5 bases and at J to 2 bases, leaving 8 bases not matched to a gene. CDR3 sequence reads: CASSPTTSGATYNEQFF. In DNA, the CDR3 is TGTGCCAGCAGCCCGACGACTAGCGGGGCTACCTACAATGAGCAGTTCTTC.

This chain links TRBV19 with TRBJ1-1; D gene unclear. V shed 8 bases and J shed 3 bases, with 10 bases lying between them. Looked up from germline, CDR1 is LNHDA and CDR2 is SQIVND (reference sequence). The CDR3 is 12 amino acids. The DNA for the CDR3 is TGTGCCAGTCAAAGGACGGACACTGAAGCTTTCTTT. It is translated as CASQRTDTEAFF. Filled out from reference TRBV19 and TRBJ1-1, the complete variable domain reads DGGITQSPKYLFRKEGQNVTLSCEQNLNHDAMYWYRQDPGQGLRLIYYSQIVNDFQKGDIAEGYSVSREKKESFPLTVTSAQKNPTAFYLCASQRTDTEAFFGQGTRLTVV.

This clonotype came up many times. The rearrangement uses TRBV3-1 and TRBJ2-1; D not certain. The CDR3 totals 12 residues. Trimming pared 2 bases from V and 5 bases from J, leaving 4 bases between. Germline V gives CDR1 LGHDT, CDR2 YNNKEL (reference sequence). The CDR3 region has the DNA TGTGCCAGCAGCCAATCCAACAATGAGCAGTTCTTC. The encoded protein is CASSQSNNEQFF.

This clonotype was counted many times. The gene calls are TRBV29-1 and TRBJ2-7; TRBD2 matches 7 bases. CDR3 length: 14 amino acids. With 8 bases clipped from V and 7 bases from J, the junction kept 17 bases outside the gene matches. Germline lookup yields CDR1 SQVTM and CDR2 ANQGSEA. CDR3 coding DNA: TGCAGCACGGGAGCGGGGACCAACTCTCGGGAGCAGTACTTC. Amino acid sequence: CSTGAGTNSREQYF.

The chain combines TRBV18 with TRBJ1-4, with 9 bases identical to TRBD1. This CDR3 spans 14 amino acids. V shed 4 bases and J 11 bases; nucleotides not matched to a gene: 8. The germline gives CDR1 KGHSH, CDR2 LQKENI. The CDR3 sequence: CASSLDRGIGKLFF. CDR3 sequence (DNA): TGTGCCAGCTCACTAGACAGGGGGATTGGCAAACTGTTTTTT.

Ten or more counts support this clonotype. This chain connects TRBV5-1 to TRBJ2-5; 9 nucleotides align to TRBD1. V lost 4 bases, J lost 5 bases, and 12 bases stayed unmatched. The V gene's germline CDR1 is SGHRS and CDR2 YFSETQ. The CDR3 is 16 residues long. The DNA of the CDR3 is TGCGCCAGCAGCCCCACCCACAGGGGGCGTTATGAGACCCAGTACTTC. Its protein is CASSPTHRGRYETQYF.

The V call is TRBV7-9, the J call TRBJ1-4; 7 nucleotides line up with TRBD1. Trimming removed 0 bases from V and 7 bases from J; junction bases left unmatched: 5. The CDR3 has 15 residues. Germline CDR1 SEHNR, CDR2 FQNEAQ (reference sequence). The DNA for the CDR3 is TGTGCCAGCAGCTTAGCGAGGGGGCGCGGTGAAAAACTGTTTTTT. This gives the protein CASSLARGRGEKLFF. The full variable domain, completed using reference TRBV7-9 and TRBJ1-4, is DTGVSQNPRHKITKRGQNVTFRCDPISEHNRLYWYRQTLGQGPEFLTYFQNEAQLEKSRLLSDRFSAERPKGSFSTLEIQRTEQGDSAMYLCASSLARGRGEKLFFGSGTQLSVL.

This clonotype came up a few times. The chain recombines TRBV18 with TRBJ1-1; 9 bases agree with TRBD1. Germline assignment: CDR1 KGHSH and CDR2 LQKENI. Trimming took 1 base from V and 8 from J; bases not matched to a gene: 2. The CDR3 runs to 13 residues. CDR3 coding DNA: TGTGCCAGCTCACCACGGGGACAGGGCGAAGCTTTCTTT. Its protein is CASSPRGQGEAFF. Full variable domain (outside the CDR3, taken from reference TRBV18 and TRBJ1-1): NAGVMQNPRHLVRRRGQEARLRCSPMKGHSHVYWYRQLPEEGLKFMVYLQKENIIDESGMPKERFSAEFPKEGPSILRIQQVVRGDSAAYFCASSPRGQGEAFFGQGTRLTVV.

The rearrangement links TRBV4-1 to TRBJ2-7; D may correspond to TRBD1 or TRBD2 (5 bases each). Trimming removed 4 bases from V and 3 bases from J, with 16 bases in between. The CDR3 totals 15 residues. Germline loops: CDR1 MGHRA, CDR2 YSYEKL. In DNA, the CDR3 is TGCGCCAGCAGCCCCGGGACGGCGACCGTCTACGAGCAGTACTTC. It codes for CASSPGTATVYEQYF.

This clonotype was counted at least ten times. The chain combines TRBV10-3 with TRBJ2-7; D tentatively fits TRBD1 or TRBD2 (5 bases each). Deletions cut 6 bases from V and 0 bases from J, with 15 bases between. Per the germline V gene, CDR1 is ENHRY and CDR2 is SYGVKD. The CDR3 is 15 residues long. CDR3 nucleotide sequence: TGTGCCATCAGCTCCTCCTGGGGGAGCTCCTACGAGCAGTACTTC. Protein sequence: CAISSSWGSSYEQYF.

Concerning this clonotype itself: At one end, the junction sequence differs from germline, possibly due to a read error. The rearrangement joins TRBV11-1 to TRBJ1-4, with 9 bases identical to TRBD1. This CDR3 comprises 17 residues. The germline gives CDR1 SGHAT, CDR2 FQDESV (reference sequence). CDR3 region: CASSDWTGDTTNGKLFF. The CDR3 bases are TGTGCCAGCAGCGATTGGACAGGGGATACAACTAATGGAAAACTGTTTTTT.

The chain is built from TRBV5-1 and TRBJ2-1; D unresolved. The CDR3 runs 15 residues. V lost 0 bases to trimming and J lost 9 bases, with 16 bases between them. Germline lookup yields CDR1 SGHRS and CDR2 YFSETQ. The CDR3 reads CASSLVAGGASEQFF. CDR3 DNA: TGCGCCAGCAGCTTGGTAGCCGGCGGAGCGAGTGAGCAGTTCTTC.

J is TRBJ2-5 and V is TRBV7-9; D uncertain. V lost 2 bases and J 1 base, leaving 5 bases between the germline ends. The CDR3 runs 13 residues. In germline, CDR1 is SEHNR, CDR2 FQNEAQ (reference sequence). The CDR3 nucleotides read TGTGCCAGCAGCTTAAACACCCAAGAGACCCAGTACTTC. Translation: CASSLNTQETQYF. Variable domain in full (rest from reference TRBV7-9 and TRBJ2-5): DTGVSQNPRHKITKRGQNVTFRCDPISEHNRLYWYRQTLGQGPEFLTYFQNEAQLEKSRLLSDRFSAERPKGSFSTLEIQRTEQGDSAMYLCASSLNTQETQYFGPGTRLLVL.

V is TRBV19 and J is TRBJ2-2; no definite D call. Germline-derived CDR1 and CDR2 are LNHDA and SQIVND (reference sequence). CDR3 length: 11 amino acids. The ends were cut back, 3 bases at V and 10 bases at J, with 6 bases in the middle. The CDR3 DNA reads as TGTGCCAGTAGTATTTGGGAGGAGCTGTTTTTT. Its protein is CASSIWEELFF.

CDR3 coding DNA: TGTGCCAGTAACGAGTTGAGCAATCAGCCCCAGCATTTT. It translates to CASNELSNQPQHF. This chain connects TRBV19 to TRBJ1-5; D is unresolved. The germline gives CDR1 LNHDA, CDR2 SQIVND (reference sequence). The ends were cut back, 7 bases at V and 1 base at J, with 8 bases in the middle. The CDR3 consists of 13 residues.

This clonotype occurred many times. CDR3: CASSIWTGELFF. The DNA for the CDR3 is TGTGCCAGTAGTATATGGACCGGGGAGCTGTTTTTT. This rearrangement joins TRBV19 to TRBJ2-2, with no clear D. V was shortened by 2 bases and J by 5 bases, with 3 bases between the two germline ends. The V gene's germline CDR1 is LNHDA and CDR2 SQIVND (reference sequence). The CDR3 runs 12 residues.

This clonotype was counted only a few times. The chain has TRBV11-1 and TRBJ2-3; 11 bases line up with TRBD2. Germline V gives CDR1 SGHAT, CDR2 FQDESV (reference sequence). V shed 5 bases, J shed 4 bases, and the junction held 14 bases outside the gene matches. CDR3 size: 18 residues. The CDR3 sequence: CASSPLSGLAGGADTQYF. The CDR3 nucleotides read TGTGCCAGCAGCCCCCTGTCGGGCCTAGCGGGAGGAGCAGATACGCAGTATTTT.

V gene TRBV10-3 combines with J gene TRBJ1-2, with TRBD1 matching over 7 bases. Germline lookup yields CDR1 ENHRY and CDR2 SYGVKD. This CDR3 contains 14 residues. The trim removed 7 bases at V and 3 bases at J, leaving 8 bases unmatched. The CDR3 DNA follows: TGTGCCATCACTCCGGACAGGCAACACTATGGCTACACCTTC. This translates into CAITPDRQHYGYTF.

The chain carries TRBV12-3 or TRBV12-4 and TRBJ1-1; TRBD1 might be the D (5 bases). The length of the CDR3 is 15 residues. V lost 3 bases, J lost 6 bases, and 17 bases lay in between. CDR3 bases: TGTGCCAGCAGTTTCGGGGGGGAATTGGGAGCTGAAGCTTTCTTT. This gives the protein CASSFGGELGAEAFF.

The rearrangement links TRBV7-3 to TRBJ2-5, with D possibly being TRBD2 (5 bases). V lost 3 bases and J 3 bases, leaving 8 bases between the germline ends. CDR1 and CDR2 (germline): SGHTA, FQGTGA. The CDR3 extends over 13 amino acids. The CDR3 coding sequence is TGTGCCAGCAGCTTCCAAGCGGAAGAGACCCAGTACTTC. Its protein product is CASSFQAEETQYF.

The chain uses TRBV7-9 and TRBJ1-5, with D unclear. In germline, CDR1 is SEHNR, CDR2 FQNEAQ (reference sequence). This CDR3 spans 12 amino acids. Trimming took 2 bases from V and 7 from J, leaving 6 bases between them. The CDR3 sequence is CASSLFEQPQHF. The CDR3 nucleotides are TGTGCCAGCAGCTTATTTGAACAGCCCCAGCATTTT.